This T cell receptor (beta chain) is drawn from a study of Ad26.COV2.S vaccination and SARS-CoV-2 variants. Only a few counts were recorded for this clone. The treatment is: some 20 received Ad26.COV2.S at low or high dose, single or two shots; about 5 received placebo; per-sample allocation not given. Samples were taken on day 63 after the first vaccine or placebo injection. Spike of the Wuhan-strain SARS-CoV-2 was expressed by an Ad26 vector, which formed the vaccine. V lost 5 bases and J lost 0, with 8 bases in between. Germline loops: CDR1 MNHEY, CDR2 SVGAGI. The CDR3 extends over 13 amino acids. Sequenced by immunoSEQ multiplex PCR; TCRdb stores in-frame clones only, minus some. The repertoire consists of fewer than 900,000 clones, with roughly 90% occurring once and the leading ten covering over 1.3%.

The source of this sequence is a person between 18 and 60 years old who received the Ad26.COV2.S COVID-19 vaccine or a placebo. The chain employs TRBV6-5 and TRBJ2-7; unclear D gene. Specimen: peripheral blood, collected in a trial of Ad26.COV2.S vaccine versus placebo. Here the CDR3 DNA reads TGTGCCAGCAGTAGAGAACGCTCCTACGAGCAGTACTTC. This codes for CASSRERSYEQYF.